This T cell receptor beta chain stems from a study of cytomegalovirus exposure and HLA in healthy donors. Study-level findings and limits: Listed as cytomegalovirus-associated were roughly 180 TCR beta chains. Several of the most significant clusters appeared linked to common viral pathogens, based on a later analysis. What was likely a sequencing artifact was a cluster of highly shared sequence variants.

Regarding this clone: Its target is unknown.

Participants comprised healthy donors of bone marrow. Germline V gene lookup returns CDR1 SNHLY and CDR2 FYNNEI. This CDR3 region has 16 residues. The trim removed 7 bases at V and 4 bases at J, leaving 12 bases unmatched. A multiplex PCR was run with 60 Vbeta primers and 13 Jbeta primers. Some clones are missing from TCRdb's copy, which holds only in-frame ones; the method was immunoSEQ multiplex PCR. This table has 150,000 to 200,000 clones, 75% appearing once. J is TRBJ1-5 and V is TRBV2, with TRBD1 matching 8 bases. The source is a woman in her forties in good health and CMV-seropositive. What was sequenced was PBMCs. The CDR3 DNA sequence: TGTGCCAGCACCGGGAAACGGGACAGGCGGAATCAGCCCCAGCATTTT. Translation: CASTGKRDRRNQPQHF.